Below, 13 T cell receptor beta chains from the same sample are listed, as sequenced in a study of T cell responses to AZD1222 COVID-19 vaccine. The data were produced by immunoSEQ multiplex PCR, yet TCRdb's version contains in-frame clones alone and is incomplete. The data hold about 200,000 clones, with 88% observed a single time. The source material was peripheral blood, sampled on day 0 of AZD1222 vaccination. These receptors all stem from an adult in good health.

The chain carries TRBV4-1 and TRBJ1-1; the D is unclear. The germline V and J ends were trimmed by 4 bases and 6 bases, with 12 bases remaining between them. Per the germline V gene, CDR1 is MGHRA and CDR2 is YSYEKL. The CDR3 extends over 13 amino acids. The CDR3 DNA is TGCGCCAGCAGCCTTCACCCAGACGCTGAAGCTTTCTTT. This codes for CASSLHPDAEAFF.

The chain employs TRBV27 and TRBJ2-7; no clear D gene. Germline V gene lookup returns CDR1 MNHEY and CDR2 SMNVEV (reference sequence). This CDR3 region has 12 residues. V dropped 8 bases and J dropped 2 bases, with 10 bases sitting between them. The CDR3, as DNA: TGTGCCAGCGCGAGAGCACCCTACGAGCAGTACTTC. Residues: CASARAPYEQYF.

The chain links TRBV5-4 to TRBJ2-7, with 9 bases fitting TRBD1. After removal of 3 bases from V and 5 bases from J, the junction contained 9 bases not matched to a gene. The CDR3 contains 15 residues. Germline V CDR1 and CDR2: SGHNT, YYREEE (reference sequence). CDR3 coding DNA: TGTGCCAGCAGCTGGGAGACAGGGGGTGTTCACGAGCAGTACTTC. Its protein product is CASSWETGGVHEQYF.

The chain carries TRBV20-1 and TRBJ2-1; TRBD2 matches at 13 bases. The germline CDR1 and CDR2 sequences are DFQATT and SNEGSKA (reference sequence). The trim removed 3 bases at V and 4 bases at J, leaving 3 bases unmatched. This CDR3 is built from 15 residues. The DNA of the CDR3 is TGCAGTGCTAGTCCGACTAGCGGGGGGTACAATGAGCAGTTCTTC. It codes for CSASPTSGGYNEQFF.

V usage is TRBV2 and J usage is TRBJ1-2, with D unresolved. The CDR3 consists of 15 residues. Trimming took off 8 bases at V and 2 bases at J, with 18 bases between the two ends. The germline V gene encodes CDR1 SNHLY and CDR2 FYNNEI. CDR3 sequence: CASPVSGLGNYGYTF. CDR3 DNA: TGTGCCAGCCCGGTTTCCGGGCTAGGAAACTATGGCTACACCTTC.

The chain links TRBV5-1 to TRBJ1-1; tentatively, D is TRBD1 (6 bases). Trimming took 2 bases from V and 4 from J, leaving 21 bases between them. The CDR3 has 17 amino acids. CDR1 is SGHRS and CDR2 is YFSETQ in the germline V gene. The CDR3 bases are TGCGCCAGCAGCTTCGGGACGCTACAGGGAGGTGGCACTGAAGCTTTCTTT. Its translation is CASSFGTLQGGGTEAFF.

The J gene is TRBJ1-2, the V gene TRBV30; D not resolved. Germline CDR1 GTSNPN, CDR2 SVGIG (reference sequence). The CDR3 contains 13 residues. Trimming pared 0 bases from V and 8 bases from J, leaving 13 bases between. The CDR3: CAWSVGSQQGYTF. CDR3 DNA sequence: TGTGCCTGGAGTGTGGGCAGCCAGCAGGGCTACACCTTC.

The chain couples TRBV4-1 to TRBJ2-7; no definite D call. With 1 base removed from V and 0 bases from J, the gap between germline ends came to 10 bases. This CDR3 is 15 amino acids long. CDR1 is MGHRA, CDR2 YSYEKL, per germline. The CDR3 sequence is CASSQGHPTSYEQYF. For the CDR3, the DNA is TGCGCCAGCAGCCAAGGACACCCCACCTCCTACGAGCAGTACTTC.

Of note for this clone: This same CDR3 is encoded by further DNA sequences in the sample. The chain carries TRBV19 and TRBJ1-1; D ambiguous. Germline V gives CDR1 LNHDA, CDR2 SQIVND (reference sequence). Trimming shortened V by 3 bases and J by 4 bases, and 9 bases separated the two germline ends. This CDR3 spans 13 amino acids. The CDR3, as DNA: TGTGCCAGTAGTATTGGGGAGGGCACTGAAGCTTTCTTT. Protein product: CASSIGEGTEAFF.

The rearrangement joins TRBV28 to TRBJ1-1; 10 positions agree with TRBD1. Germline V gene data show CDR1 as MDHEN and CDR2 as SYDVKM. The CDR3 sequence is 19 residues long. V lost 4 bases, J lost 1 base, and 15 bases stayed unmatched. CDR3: CASSYRQGATIGRNTEAFF. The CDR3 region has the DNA TGTGCCAGCAGTTACAGACAGGGGGCGACCATCGGCAGGAACACTGAAGCTTTCTTT.

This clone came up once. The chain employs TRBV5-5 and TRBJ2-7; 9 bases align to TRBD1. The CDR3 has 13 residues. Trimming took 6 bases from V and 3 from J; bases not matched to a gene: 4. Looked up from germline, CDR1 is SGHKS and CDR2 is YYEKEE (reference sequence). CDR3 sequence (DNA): TGTGCCAGCACAGGGACAGGGTTCTACGAGCAGTACTTC. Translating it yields CASTGTGFYEQYF.

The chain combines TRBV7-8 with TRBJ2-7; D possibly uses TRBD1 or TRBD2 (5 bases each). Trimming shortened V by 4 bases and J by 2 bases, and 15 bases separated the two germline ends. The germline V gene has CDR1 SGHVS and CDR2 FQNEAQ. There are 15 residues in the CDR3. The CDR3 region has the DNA TGTGCCAGCAGCTCCCCCGGGGCAGACCCCTACGAGCAGTACTTC. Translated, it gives CASSSPGADPYEQYF.

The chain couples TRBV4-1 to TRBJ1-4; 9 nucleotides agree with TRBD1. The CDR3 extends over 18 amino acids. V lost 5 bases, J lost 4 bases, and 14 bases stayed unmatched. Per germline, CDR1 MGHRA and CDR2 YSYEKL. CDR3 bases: TGCGCCAGCAGCTTACCACAGGGGGCGAGGAACTTTAATGAAAAACTGTTTTTT. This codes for CASSLPQGARNFNEKLFF.